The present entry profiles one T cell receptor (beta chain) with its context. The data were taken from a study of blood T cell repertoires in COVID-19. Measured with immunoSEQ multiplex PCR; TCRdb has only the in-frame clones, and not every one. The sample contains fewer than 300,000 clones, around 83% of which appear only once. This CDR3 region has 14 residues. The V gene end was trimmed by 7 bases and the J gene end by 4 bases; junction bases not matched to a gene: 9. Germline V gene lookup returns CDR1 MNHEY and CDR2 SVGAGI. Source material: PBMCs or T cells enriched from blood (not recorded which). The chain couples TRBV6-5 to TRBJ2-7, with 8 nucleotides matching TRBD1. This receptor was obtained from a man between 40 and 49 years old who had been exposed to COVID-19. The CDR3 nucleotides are TGTGCCAGCAAAAGACAGGGGTTCTTGTACGAGCAGTACTTC. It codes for CASKRQGFLYEQYF.